These 27 T cell receptor beta chains were all obtained from the same sample, sequenced in a study of blood T cell repertoires in COVID-19. The repertoire was sequenced with immunoSEQ multiplex PCR; TCRdb's copy has only in-frame clones and lacks some. The sample consists of approximately 150,000 clones, approximately 84% of them appearing once. Specimen: PBMCs or T cells enriched from blood (not recorded which). The receptor set was obtained from a woman between 50 and 59 years old with acute COVID-19.

J is TRBJ2-2 and V is TRBV7-9; D perhaps matches TRBD2 (6 bases). Trimming took 2 bases from V and 3 from J, leaving 10 bases between them. CDR1 and CDR2 (germline): SEHNR, FQNEAQ (reference sequence). There are 15 residues in the CDR3. The CDR3 here is CASSLSAGYTGELFF. The CDR3 region has the DNA TGTGCCAGCAGCTTATCTGCGGGGTACACCGGGGAGCTGTTTTTT.

V gene TRBV6-5 combines with J gene TRBJ2-7; 8 bases fit TRBD1. The ends lost 10 bases at V and 5 bases at J; junction bases unmatched: 7. The CDR3 length is 12 residues. Germline V gene data show CDR1 as MNHEY and CDR2 as SVGAGI. This chain's CDR3 is CAILTGVNEQYF. In DNA, the CDR3 is TGTGCCATCTTGACAGGGGTCAACGAGCAGTACTTC.

The V call is TRBV10-2, the J call TRBJ2-1; 8 bases are a match to TRBD2. Trimming removed 3 bases from V and 4 bases from J; junction bases left unmatched: 2. Germline values: CDR1 WSHSY, CDR2 SAAADI. The CDR3 has 14 residues. Here the CDR3 reads CASSEAGEYNEQFF. The CDR3 region has the DNA TGCGCCAGCAGTGAAGCGGGAGAGTACAATGAGCAGTTCTTC.

CDR3 DNA sequence: TGTGCCAGTAGTATGTCGGAGGGGTATGAGCAGTTCTTC. Translated, it gives CASSMSEGYEQFF. The J gene is TRBJ2-1, the V gene TRBV19; D possibly corresponds to TRBD2 (6 bases). Germline V gene sequence: CDR1 LNHDA, CDR2 SQIVND (reference sequence). Trimming took 3 bases from V and 8 from J, leaving 11 bases between them. The CDR3 has 13 residues.

The V and J genes are TRBV7-2 and TRBJ2-3; D is undetermined. Germline-derived CDR1 and CDR2 are SGHTA and FQGNSA. The V gene lost 2 bases and the J gene lost 2 bases, with 11 bases spanning the gap. The CDR3 length is 15 residues. In nucleotides, the CDR3 is TGTGCCAGCAGCTTATACACCCCTTCCACAGATACGCAGTATTTT. This codes for CASSLYTPSTDTQYF.

CDR3 in DNA: TGTGCCAGCAGCGTCGCAGGGACAGCCTACGAGCAGTACTTC. Amino acid sequence: CASSVAGTAYEQYF. The rearrangement uses TRBV9 and TRBJ2-7, with 7 bases identical to TRBD1. The CDR3 is made up of 14 amino acids. Germline CDR1 reads SGDLS; CDR2 reads YYNGEE. The trim removed 2 bases at V and 2 bases at J, leaving 4 bases unmatched.

The chain links TRBV19 to TRBJ1-5; D unresolved. The CDR3 spans 13 residues. The V gene lost 9 bases and the J gene lost 4 bases, with 13 bases spanning the gap. From germline, CDR1 is LNHDA and CDR2 SQIVND (reference sequence). CDR3 in DNA: TGTGCCAGCCGGCGGCGGCCGAATCAGCCCCAGCATTTT. Protein sequence: CASRRRPNQPQHF.

This clone has just one count. The rearrangement links TRBV11-1 to TRBJ1-2; TRBD1 agrees at 7 bases. There are 15 residues in the CDR3. The V gene end was trimmed by 4 bases and the J gene end by 1 base; junction bases not matched to a gene: 6. Germline CDR1 SGHAT, CDR2 FQDESV (reference sequence). The DNA for the CDR3 is TGTGCCAGCAGCTCGCCGGGACAGATTAACTATGGCTACACCTTC. Its translation is CASSSPGQINYGYTF. The variable domain in full, completed from reference TRBV11-1 and TRBJ1-2, reads EAEVAQSPRYKITEKSQAVAFWCDPISGHATLYWYRQILGQGPELLVQFQDESVVDDSQLPKDRFSAERLKGVDSTLKIQPAELGDSAMYLCASSSPGQINYGYTFGSGTRLTVV.

The J gene is TRBJ1-1, the V gene TRBV3-1 (or the pseudogene TRBV3-2); TRBD1 agrees at 10 bases. V trimming: 0 bases; J trimming: 0 bases; junction bases outside the gene matches: 4. This CDR3 is built from 17 residues. CDR1 is LGHDT and CDR2 is YNNKEL in the germline V gene (reference sequence). CDR3 in DNA: TGTGCCAGCAGCCAAGACGGGACAGGGGAACTGAACACTGAAGCTTTCTTT. It yields the protein CASSQDGTGELNTEAFF.

The rearrangement links TRBV4-1 to TRBJ1-2, with TRBD1 identical over 7 bases. With 3 bases clipped from V and 5 bases from J, the junction kept 0 bases outside the gene matches. The CDR3 sequence is 12 residues long. Germline values: CDR1 MGHRA, CDR2 YSYEKL. The CDR3 protein is CASSQGQYGYTF. In DNA form, the CDR3 reads TGCGCCAGCAGCCAGGGACAGTATGGCTACACCTTC.

The table lists this clone with a few counts. CDR3 region: CAISPNRGDQPQHF. Written as DNA, the CDR3 is TGTGCCATCAGTCCTAACAGGGGAGATCAGCCCCAGCATTTT. The chain has TRBV10-3 and TRBJ1-5; 7 positions agree with TRBD1. From germline, CDR1 is ENHRY and CDR2 SYGVKD. After removal of 5 bases from V and 5 bases from J, the junction contained 6 bases not matched to a gene. The CDR3 totals 14 residues.

J is TRBJ2-7 and V is TRBV12-5; TRBD1 might be the D (6 bases). Trimming left V 9 bases short and J 1 base short, with 22 bases between. The V gene's germline CDR1 is LGHNT and CDR2 FRNRAP. The CDR3 extends over 16 amino acids. CDR3 residues: CASTPSTGSMSYEQYF. The CDR3 coding sequence is TGTGCTAGCACCCCCTCTACAGGGTCTATGTCCTACGAGCAGTACTTC.

The V call is TRBV19, the J call TRBJ2-1; 8 positions agree with TRBD1. Germline V gives CDR1 LNHDA, CDR2 SQIVND (reference sequence). The CDR3 covers 14 residues. The V gene end was trimmed by 5 bases and the J gene end by 2 bases; junction bases not matched to a gene: 2. This CDR3 reads CASSGGQAYNEQFF. The CDR3 DNA reads as TGTGCCAGTAGTGGGGGACAGGCCTACAATGAGCAGTTCTTC.

This chain connects TRBV5-1 to TRBJ2-1; D perhaps matches TRBD2 (6 bases). Germline V gene lookup returns CDR1 SGHRS and CDR2 YFSETQ. The CDR3 has 15 residues. V was cut by 6 bases and J by 3 bases, with 16 bases left in between. The CDR3 region has the DNA TGCGCCAGCATTGAAGGGGACTCCATCTACAATGAGCAGTTCTTC. This gives the protein CASIEGDSIYNEQFF.

V and J are TRBV14 and TRBJ1-2; 10 bases line up with TRBD1. The CDR3 contains 12 residues. J was trimmed by 13 bases and V by 3 bases; bases with no gene match: 5. Per the germline V gene, CDR1 is SGHDN and CDR2 is FVKESK. As DNA, the CDR3 is TGTGCCAGCAGCCACGGGACAGGGGTACTCACCTTC. Residues: CASSHGTGVLTF. Full variable domain (remainder filled in from reference TRBV14 and TRBJ1-2): EAGVTQFPSHSVIEKGQTVTLRCDPISGHDNLYWYRRVMGKEIKFLLHFVKESKQDESGMPNNRFLAERTGGTYSTLKVQPAELEDSGVYFCASSHGTGVLTFGSGTRLTVV.

This sequence joins TRBV30 and TRBJ1-2, with TRBD1 as a possible D gene (6 bases). The length of the CDR3 is 11 residues. Between the trimmed V and J ends, which lost 3 bases and 4 bases, there was a span of 6 bases. In germline, CDR1 is GTSNPN, CDR2 SVGIG (reference sequence). The CDR3 DNA reads TGTGCCTGGAGCAGGGGCTATGGCTACACCTTC. Its translation: CAWSRGYGYTF.

In the case of this clone: This may be a read error, as it is one base from a much larger clone. The V gene is TRBV12-3 or TRBV12-4, the J gene TRBJ2-5; D unresolved. The CDR3 consists of 10 residues. Trimming cost V 6 bases and J 5 bases, with 4 bases left between them. The CDR3 coding sequence is TGTGCCAGCAGCGGGGAGACCCAGTACTTC. This gives the protein CASSGETQYF.

This chain connects TRBV2 to TRBJ1-2; unclear D gene. Germline V CDR1 and CDR2: SNHLY, FYNNEI. Trimming took off 2 bases at V and 4 bases at J, with 14 bases between the two ends. The CDR3 has 15 residues. In DNA form, the CDR3 reads TGTGCCAGCAGTGAAATCAACATGCCGGGCTATGGCTACACCTTC. As protein: CASSEINMPGYGYTF. Supplemented by reference TRBV2 and TRBJ1-2, the full variable domain reads EPEVTQTPSHQVTQMGQEVILRCVPISNHLYFYWYRQILGQKVEFLVSFYNNEISEKSEIFDDQFSVERPDGSNFTLKIRSTKLEDSAMYFCASSEINMPGYGYTFGSGTRLTVV.

This chain connects TRBV7-2 to TRBJ2-7; TRBD2 matches at 9 bases. This CDR3 comprises 16 residues. Germline V gene data show CDR1 as SGHTA and CDR2 as FQGNSA. Trimming cost V 5 bases and J 6 bases; bases outside gene matches: 14. CDR3 coding DNA: TGTGCCAGCAGCCCATATTTAGCGGGAGAGGGCTCCGAGCAGTACTTC. This sequence encodes CASSPYLAGEGSEQYF.

This clone was seen a single time. V and J are TRBV15 and TRBJ1-1; no clear D. The CDR3 spans 15 residues. The V end lost 0 bases, the J end lost 7 bases, and 15 bases lay between the germline ends. CDR1 LNHNV and CDR2 YYDKDF come from the germline V gene (reference sequence). The CDR3 loop is CATSRDQREFDEAFF. The DNA for the CDR3 is TGTGCCACCAGCAGAGATCAAAGGGAGTTTGATGAAGCTTTCTTT. Supplemented by reference TRBV15 and TRBJ1-1, the full variable domain reads DAMVIQNPRYQVTQFGKPVTLSCSQTLNHNVMYWYQQKSSQAPKLLFHYYDKDFNNEADTPDNFQSRRPNTSFCFLDIRSPGLGDTAMYLCATSRDQREFDEAFFGQGTRLTVV.

The chain is built from TRBV7-2 and TRBJ1-4, with a possible D match to TRBD1 (5 bases). Germline CDR1 reads SGHTA; CDR2 reads FQGNSA. V was cut by 5 bases and J by 8 bases, with 15 bases left in between. The CDR3 has 14 residues. Here the CDR3 reads CASSTSGDREKLFF. The CDR3 DNA reads TGTGCCAGCAGCACCTCGGGGGATCGCGAAAAACTGTTTTTT.

V is TRBV20-1 and J is TRBJ1-4; D call uncertain. This CDR3 is built from 13 residues. Germline lookup yields CDR1 DFQATT and CDR2 SNEGSKA (reference sequence). Deletions cut 3 bases from V and 3 bases from J, with 8 bases between. The CDR3 DNA follows: TGCAGTGCTAGTGAGGGCTCTAATGAAAAACTGTTTTTT. It encodes CSASEGSNEKLFF.

This chain links TRBV19 with TRBJ2-7, with TRBD2 identical over 8 bases. This CDR3 has 19 amino acids. V shed 5 bases, J shed 1 base, and the junction held 19 bases outside the gene matches. Germline V lookup: CDR1 LNHDA, CDR2 SQIVND (reference sequence). In DNA form, the CDR3 reads TGTGCCAGTAGTCGCCGACTAGCGCCGAACTTAGTGGGGTCCTACGAGCAGTACTTC. Its protein is CASSRRLAPNLVGSYEQYF.

CDR3 sequence reads: CASSIAQDKTQYF. CDR3 bases: TGTGCCAGTAGTATAGCTCAGGATAAGACCCAGTACTTC. This rearrangement joins TRBV19 to TRBJ2-5, with D uncertain. The CDR3 is 13 residues long. The germline gives CDR1 LNHDA, CDR2 SQIVND (reference sequence). Trimming shortened V by 1 base and J by 6 bases, and 9 bases separated the two germline ends. Full variable domain (missing parts from reference TRBV19 and TRBJ2-5): DGGITQSPKYLFRKEGQNVTLSCEQNLNHDAMYWYRQDPGQGLRLIYYSQIVNDFQKGDIAEGYSVSREKKESFPLTVTSAQKNPTAFYLCASSIAQDKTQYFGPGTRLLVL.

The gene calls are TRBV7-6 and TRBJ1-1, with D perhaps matching TRBD1 (5 bases). The ends were cut back, 4 bases at V and 2 bases at J, with 14 bases in the middle. The CDR3 loop spans 15 amino acids. From germline, CDR1 is SGHVS and CDR2 FNYEAQ. Here the CDR3 reads CASSSSRGSNTEAFF. For the CDR3, the DNA is TGTGCCAGCAGCTCGTCTAGGGGCTCCAACACTGAAGCTTTCTTT.

Only a few counts were recorded for this clone. The chain combines TRBV19 with TRBJ1-1, with D possibly matching TRBD1 (5 bases). The CDR3 length is 16 residues. The germline CDR1 and CDR2 sequences are LNHDA and SQIVND (reference sequence). The ends were cut back, 7 bases at V and 2 bases at J, with 20 bases in the middle. CDR3 nucleotide sequence: TGTGCCAGTAAATTTGCGTGGAGGGGAGATAACACTGAAGCTTTCTTT. Its translation: CASKFAWRGDNTEAFF.

The chain uses TRBV7-6 and TRBJ1-1; 8 nucleotides match TRBD1. The CDR3 is made up of 14 amino acids. CDR1 and CDR2 from the germline V gene are SGHVS and FNYEAQ. The junction had 3 bases not matched to a gene; V was cut back by 5 bases and J by 1 base. The CDR3 sequence is CASSQGARNTEAFF. The CDR3 region has the DNA TGTGCCAGCAGCCAGGGGGCCAGGAACACTGAAGCTTTCTTT.